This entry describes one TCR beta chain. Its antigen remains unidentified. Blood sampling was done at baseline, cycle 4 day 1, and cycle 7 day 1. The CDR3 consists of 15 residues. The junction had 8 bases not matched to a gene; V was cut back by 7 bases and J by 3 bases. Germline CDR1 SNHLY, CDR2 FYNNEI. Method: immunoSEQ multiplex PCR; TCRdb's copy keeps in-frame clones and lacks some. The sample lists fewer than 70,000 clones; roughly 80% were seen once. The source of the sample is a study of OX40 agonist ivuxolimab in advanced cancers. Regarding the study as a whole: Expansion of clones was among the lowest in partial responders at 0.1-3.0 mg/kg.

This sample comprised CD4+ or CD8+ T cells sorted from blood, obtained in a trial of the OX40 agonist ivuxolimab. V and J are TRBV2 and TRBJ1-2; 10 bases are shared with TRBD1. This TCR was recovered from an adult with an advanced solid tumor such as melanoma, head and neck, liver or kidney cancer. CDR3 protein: CASKGTGVDYYGYTF. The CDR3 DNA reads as TGTGCCAGCAAGGGGACAGGGGTTGATTACTATGGCTACACCTTC.